This T cell receptor (beta chain) was retrieved from a study of cytomegalovirus exposure and HLA in healthy donors. Broader study findings: 150 to 200 TCR beta chains were listed as cytomegalovirus-associated. Further analysis, carried out later, found HLA-associated TCR beta chains more clonally expanded than equally common other chains.

Points on this clone: The antigen remains unidentified.

The CDR3 totals 15 residues. Germline V gives CDR1 KGHSH, CDR2 LQKENI. Deletions cut 3 bases from V and 2 bases from J, with 10 bases between. Amplification used 60 Vbeta primers and 13 Jbeta primers. TCRdb keeps only in-frame clones here, not all; method: immunoSEQ multiplex PCR. This repertoire includes about 34,000 clones. Sequencing input: PBMCs. The rearrangement uses TRBV18 and TRBJ1-4; D remains unclear. This sequence was found in a human donor in good health. CDR3 protein: CASSPSVGTNEKLFF. CDR3 in DNA: TGTGCCAGCTCACCGTCGGTGGGCACTAATGAAAAACTGTTTTTT.